The rows below give T cell receptor beta chains drawn from one sample of a study of shared clonotypes between healthy human individuals. Sequencing used immunoSEQ multiplex PCR; TCRdb keeps in-frame clones, though not all of them. There are around 1.1 million clones in the sample; 77% occur only once, and almost 0.9% lies in the top ten. The specimen was memory CD4+ T cells from PBMCs. Receptors originate from a man between 18 and 29 years old in good health. Some clones in this sample may be carry-over from other donors' samples. CDR3s include the opening cysteine and the closing phenylalanine or tryptophan. A D gene is named only where the DNA matches it firmly. A row's size may be missing; if present it is once, few, many or a size class.

j_call v_call clone_size d_call cdr3_nt cdr3_aa
TRBJ2-1 TRBV2 NA NA TGTGCCAGCAGTACAGACCGAACCTACAATGAGCAGTTCTTC CASSTDRTYNEQFF
TRBJ2-7 TRBV7-9 NA NA TGTGCCAGCAGCTTAGGCGGCACCCTCTACGAGCAGTACTTC CASSLGGTLYEQYF
TRBJ1-4 TRBV20-1 few NA TGCAGCACAGTAACTAATGAAAAACTGTTTTTT CSTVTNEKLFF
TRBJ2-3 TRBV28 NA TRBD2 TGTGCCAGCAGTTTTGGGACTAGCGGGAGTTACCGAAGAGATACGCAGTATTTT CASSFGTSGSYRRDTQYF
TRBJ2-1 TRBV5-6 NA TRBD2 TGTGCCAGCAGCCGACTAGCGAAGGAGTACAATGAGCAGTTCTTC CASSRLAKEYNEQFF
TRBJ1-4 TRBV5-1 many NA TGCGCCAGCAGCCTGACGAGCGGGGAGTCCGAAAAACTGTTTTTT CASSLTSGESEKLFF
TRBJ2-5 TRBV9 NA TRBD2 TGTGCCAGCAGCGTAGCTGGGCTAGCGGGAGGAGAGACCCAGTACTTC CASSVAGLAGGETQYF
TRBJ2-3 TRBV11-3 NA NA TGTGCCAGCAGCCCCAACCCGGGGGCGGATACGCAGTATTTT CASSPNPGADTQYF
TRBJ1-5 TRBV5-6 NA NA TGTGCCAGCAGCCGGGACGGAAATCAGCCCCAGCATTTT CASSRDGNQPQHF
TRBJ1-5 TRBV5-5 NA NA TGTGCCAGCAGCCCGAGAAGGGATATCAATCAGCCCCAGCATTTT CASSPRRDINQPQHF
TRBJ2-3 TRBV5-1 NA TRBD2 TGCGCCAGCAGCCGTGGACTAGCGGGACCAGATACGCAGTATTTT CASSRGLAGPDTQYF
TRBJ2-5 TRBV28 once NA TGTGCCAGCACTCGTCGGGGTTCGTGGGGTGCCTACCAAGAGACCCAGTACTTC CASTRRGSWGAYQETQYF
TRBJ2-1 TRBV5-1 few TRBD2 TGCGCCAGCAGCCCGCGGACTAGCGGGAGCTACAATGAGCAGTTCTTC CASSPRTSGSYNEQFF
TRBJ1-5 TRBV2 NA TRBD1 TGTGCCAGCAGATCAGGGGGCACTCAGCCCCAGCATTTT CASRSGGTQPQHF
TRBJ2-5 TRBV11-2 NA NA TGTGCCAGCAGCACAACAGGGAAGGAGACCCAGTACTTC CASSTTGKETQYF
TRBJ2-7 TRBV5-1 NA TRBD1 TGCGCCAGCAGCCCCCCGGGACAGGGACGGGAGCAGTACTTC CASSPPGQGREQYF
TRBJ2-5 TRBV11-3 NA TRBD2 TGTGCCAGCAGCTCAGCGGGAGGTCAAGAGACCCAGTACTTC CASSSAGGQETQYF
TRBJ1-4 TRBV28 many TRBD1 TGTGCCAGCAGTTCGACCGGTCGGACAGGCCTTGAAAAACTGTTTTTT CASSSTGRTGLEKLFF
TRBJ2-7 TRBV6-5 NA TRBD1 TGTGCCAGCAGTTACTATAAGACGGGACAGCAGCAGTACTTC CASSYYKTGQQQYF
TRBJ2-7 TRBV7-3 NA NA TGTGCCAGCAGCCCACAGCCCCGAGACGAGCAGTACTTC CASSPQPRDEQYF
TRBJ2-7 TRBV5-5 once NA TGTGCCAGCAGCCGGGACGGGGTCTACGAGCAGTACTTC CASSRDGVYEQYF
TRBJ2-7 TRBV7-2 NA TRBD1 TGTGCCAGCAGCCGAACAGGGGTGGGAAGTTACGAGCAGTACTTC CASSRTGVGSYEQYF
TRBJ2-7 TRBV6-6 NA NA TGTGCCAGCAGTTACGAGGCGGCGAGCTCCTACGAGCAGTACTTC CASSYEAASSYEQYF
TRBJ2-7 TRBV28 many TRBD1 TGTGCCAGCAGGAGACCGGGACAGGGGACTTCCTACGAGCAGTACTTC CASRRPGQGTSYEQYF
TRBJ2-5 TRBV5-4 NA TRBD2 TGTGCCAGCAGCGCCCGGACTAGCGGTGAGGAGACCCAGTACTTC CASSARTSGEETQYF
TRBJ2-1 TRBV13 NA TRBD2 TGTGCCAGCAGCTCCGTGACTAGCGGAGCCGGGGCTTACAATGAGCAGTTCTTC CASSSVTSGAGAYNEQFF
TRBJ1-1 TRBV14 many TRBD1 TGTGCCAGCAGCCCGTGGACAGGGAGCTTCGGGGCTGAAGCTTTCTTT CASSPWTGSFGAEAFF
TRBJ2-1 TRBV6-5 NA TRBD1 TGTGCCAGCAGCGGGATCGGACAGGGGTACAATGAGCAGTTCTTC CASSGIGQGYNEQFF
TRBJ2-5 TRBV2 NA NA TGTGCTACGGGGCATCTACAAGAGACCCAGTACTTC CATGHLQETQYF
TRBJ2-5 TRBV5-1 NA TRBD2 TGCGCCAGCAGCTTGCGACTAGCGGGAGGGCCGGGGGAGACCCAGTACTTC CASSLRLAGGPGETQYF
TRBJ1-1 TRBV29-1 few NA TGCAGCGTTGATGGTCTAGGGGGATACGGGAACACTGAAGCTTTCTTT CSVDGLGGYGNTEAFF